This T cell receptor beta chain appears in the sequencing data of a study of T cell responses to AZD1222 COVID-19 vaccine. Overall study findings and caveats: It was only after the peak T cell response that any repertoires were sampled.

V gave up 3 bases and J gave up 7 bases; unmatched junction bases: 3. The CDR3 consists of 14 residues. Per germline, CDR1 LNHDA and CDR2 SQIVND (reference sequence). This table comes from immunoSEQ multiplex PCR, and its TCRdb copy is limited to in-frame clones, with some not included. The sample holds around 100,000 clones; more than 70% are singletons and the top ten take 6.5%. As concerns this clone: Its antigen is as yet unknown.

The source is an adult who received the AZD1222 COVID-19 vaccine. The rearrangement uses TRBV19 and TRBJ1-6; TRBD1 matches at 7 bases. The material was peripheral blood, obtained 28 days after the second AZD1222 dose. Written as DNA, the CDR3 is TGTGCCAGTAGTATGTGGGACAGAAATTCACCCCTCCACTTT. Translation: CASSMWDRNSPLHF. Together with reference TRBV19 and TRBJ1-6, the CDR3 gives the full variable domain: DGGITQSPKYLFRKEGQNVTLSCEQNLNHDAMYWYRQDPGQGLRLIYYSQIVNDFQKGDIAEGYSVSREKKESFPLTVTSAQKNPTAFYLCASSMWDRNSPLHFGNGTRLTVT.